This T cell receptor (beta chain) is drawn from a study of identical twins. TCRdb reprocessed the 5' RACE reads with MiXCR, giving one entry per CDR3 protein. The sample holds 400,000 to 500,000 distinct CDR3 sequences; about 18% are singletons and the top ten take around 12%. The CDR3 contains 16 residues. Germline V gene sequence: CDR1 LGHNA, CDR2 YNFKEQ. Unmatched junction bases numbered 5, after V lost 0 bases and J lost 1 base. Sequenced material: naive T cells sorted from blood. This receptor was taken from a middle-aged man in good health. This chain links TRBV4-2 with TRBJ1-1, with 7 bases aligning to TRBD1. The CDR3 bases are TGTGCCAGCAGCCAAGATTCGAACAGGGGGAACACTGAAGCTTTCTTT. Translation gives CASSQDSNRGNTEAFF.